This T cell receptor (beta chain) originates from a study of blood T cell repertoires in COVID-19. Study information: Samples came from the United States, Italy and Spain, spanning acute and convalescent COVID-19.

The CDR3 is made up of 15 amino acids. The germline V gene has CDR1 LNHNV and CDR2 YYDKDF (reference sequence). J lost 4 bases, V lost 3 bases, and 3 bases had no gene match. Authors' data handling: Scientists estimated how many nucleated cells there were by amplifying reference gene primers. Data came from immunoSEQ multiplex PCR; TCRdb stores just in-frame clones and leaves some out. V, J and clone size reflect that table, while D and trimming were determined from the DNA. The profile shows more than 350,000 clones, roughly 90% of them singletons. Sequenced sample: PBMCs or T cells enriched from blood (not recorded which). V and J are TRBV15 and TRBJ2-1, with TRBD2 identical over 10 bases. This TCR was sampled from a woman aged 18-30 years who had been exposed to COVID-19. For the CDR3, the DNA is TGTGCCACCAGCAGCAGCGGGGGGGCGTACAATGAGCAGTTCTTC. Translating gives CATSSSGGAYNEQFF.